This T cell receptor (beta chain) was found in a study of T cells in Graves' hyperthyroidism and ophthalmopathy. This CDR3 comprises 16 residues. Losses at the gene ends were 5 bases for V and 2 bases for J; bases not matched to a gene: 8. The V gene's germline CDR1 is SGHVS and CDR2 FQNEAQ. 9 to 10 ml fresh peripheral blood yielded the PBMCs. There were TCR beta CDR3 regions amplified from RNA transcripts. TCR CDR3 regions were first amplified by RT-PCR with HTBI primers. TCRdb itself ran the multiplex PCR reads through MiXCR, one entry per CDR3 protein. The sample includes some 440,000 distinct CDR3 sequences, around 14% of them seen just once.

The sequence was collected from a woman under 30 with Graves' hyperthyroidism. Material for sequencing was blood. The rearrangement joins TRBV7-8 to TRBJ2-2, with 7 bases fitting TRBD1. The chain's CDR3 is CASSGETGYNTGELFF. The CDR3 DNA reads TGTGCCAGCAGCGGAGAGACAGGGTACAACACCGGGGAGCTGTTTTTT.